This T cell receptor beta chain was found in a study of shared clonotypes between healthy human individuals (dated by TCRdb to the early 2020s). Background on the whole study: A few men and two women, aged 18 to 49 years, made up the cohort. For each donor, CD4 naive and CD4 memory were each run on three plates, CD8 naive on two plates, and CD8 memory on one plate. Blood TCR repertoires of several healthy adults were deeply sequenced to estimate repertoire size and the extent of clonotype sharing between individuals. To increase sequencing depth and limit assay-specific biases, different laboratories used diverse techniques to prepare libraries and sequence TCR repertoires. Per donor, leukapheresis produced somewhere between about 0.9 and 9.5 billion PBMCs. Results the study describes overall, beyond this receptor: Estimated clonotype richness was generally larger for naive than for memory subsets. Compared with non-shared clonotypes, clonotypes shared by all four sorted-subset donors had higher generation probabilities. Because the study included only a small number of donors, the genetic and exposure-history diversity represented was limited. Pairwise subsampling led to the expectation that sequencing depth would affect the degree of clonotype sharing among donors. When a few donors were compared, the shared fraction of clonotypes was about 5% for naive CD4, more than 3% for naive CD8, about 2.5% for memory CD4, and less than 0.45% for memory CD8. Rarefaction of sorted-subset datasets indicated incomplete sequencing despite the large sequencing depth. Only blood was sampled, and tissue TCR repertoires likely differ from those in blood.

TCR CDR3 regions were amplified from genomic DNA by multiplex PCR using the deep immunoSEQ assay. Extracted genomic DNA from each cell subset was spread evenly across all wells of several immunoSEQ 96-well plates, with each plate serving as a replicate. For sorted subsets, about 200 ng genomic DNA, equal to 30,000 to 35,000 T cell genomes, was loaded into each replicate PCR. Purified libraries were measured with a Qubit 3.0 fluorometer, size-checked on a Bioanalyzer 2100, and measured again with the KAPA Library Quantification kit. Every immunoSEQ 96-well plate was sequenced on a separate single-read 150-cycle Illumina NextSeq 550 flow cell. The study's processing was this. Because the immunoSEQ output included only junctional sequences and no quality scores, the filtering could not be the same as the filtering used for full-length reads. Sequences were annotated with PyIR, a Python wrapper for IgBLAST v1.9, using IMGT germline references to assign V/J genes and CDR3. Reads were removed for weak V/J assignments (E-value above 1e-6), missing CDR3, stop codons, out-of-frame junctions, or ambiguous translated residues. V3J clonotypes were defined as sequences sharing the same inferred V gene, J gene, and CDR3 amino acid sequence. Percentage overlap between repertoires was computed as shared unique clonotypes divided by the size of the smaller repertoire. Three approaches were used to assess repertoire richness: RTK rarefaction, the Chao1 estimator, and Recon v2.1 estimates of unobserved clonotypes. For all TCRbeta clonotypes obtained by the gDNA method from several donors, generation probabilities were computed with OLGA. This immuneACCESS table, as held by TCRdb, lists in-frame sequences with V and J called but not all clones. Of the missing ones, under half trace to an unresolved V gene in checked studies; the others have no known cause. Clonal size and the V and J genes are those of that table, whereas D and trimming came from the DNA. For this sample the table gives more than 2,000,000 clones, of which 80% to 95% were detected only once. Under 0.45% of the sample belongs to the ten largest clones.

CDR1 and CDR2 were assigned from the germline V gene as MDHEN and SYDVKM. From its cysteine to its phenylalanine, the CDR3 spans 13 amino acids. The read is trimmed to its CDR3 DNA, 39 bases read in frame from base 1. Trimming takes 6 bases off V and 4 bases off J; junction bases not matched to a gene: 5. The donors were healthy, HIV-negative adults with no recently reported acute infections or vaccinations. All donors were Caucasian adults living in Nashville, Tennessee, USA. CD4+ T cells were enriched by magnetic negative selection; naive cells were then positively selected on CD45RA, and the negative fraction formed the memory subset. After blood collection by leukapheresis, PBMCs were isolated using Ficoll-Histopaque density gradient centrifugation and then cryopreserved in the vapor phase of liquid nitrogen. Analytical flow cytometry was used to check the purity and quantity of every magnetically sorted T cell population. Each sorted fraction had its genomic DNA isolated and then quantified by UV absorbance on a Nanodrop 2000c.

This clone has a single count. This clone's antigen is unknown. No clone much larger than this one lies a single base away; base qualities are absent. The V gene is TRBV28 and the J gene is TRBJ2-5; TRBD2 matches 7 bases in the middle. The clonotype comes from a man younger than 35 in good health. Some clones in this sample may be carry-over from other donors' samples. The sequenced sample consisted of naive CD4+ T cells from PBMCs. The sample's cell subset or site label, in plain terms: CD45RA+ positively selected. The CDR3 has the sequence CASRVGGVETQYF. The DNA sequence reads TGTGCCAGCAGGGTGGGAGGGGTAGAGACCCAGTACTTC.